This entry concerns a single TCR beta chain. Its specific antigen is unknown. It has no much larger one-base neighbor in the sample; base qualities were not kept. The library was prepared using the immunoSEQ multiplex PCR assay. For the multiplex PCR, a mixture combining 60 forward primers for TCR Vbeta segments and 13 reverse primers for TCR Jbeta segments was used. A multiplex PCR assay on genomic DNA amplified the CDR3 region of rearranged TCR beta genes. The Illumina HiSeq System was used to sequence the amplified TCR beta libraries as 87-base-pair reads. The source study handled its data this way. Across the 600 to 700 repertoires, a later analysis counted 60 million to 90 million unique TCR beta chains, approximately 12 million of which were shared by at least two donors. To remove PCR and sequencing errors, raw reads were error-corrected and collapsed into unique sequences using a nearest-neighbor algorithm that merged closely related sequences. V, D and J gene segments were assigned by aligning CDR3 sequences to IMGT reference sequences. Each retained sequence needed at least a six-nucleotide match to both a V gene segment and a J gene segment. Rearrangements were classified as productive when the CDR3 lacked stop codons and remained in frame with V and J, and all other rearrangements were classified as non-productive. CDR3 was defined by IMGT convention, running from the second conserved V-encoded cysteine to the conserved J-encoded phenylalanine. Sequences without an unambiguous match to a single V gene segment were excluded from the earlier analysis of several hundred of the donors. In an earlier analysis of some 590 of the donors, V segments were called functional above 56.7% productive rearrangements and were called segregating when the between-donor standard deviation exceeded 5%. A statistical classification framework was built for diagnosing cytomegalovirus status from the catalog of TCR beta chain sequences. In a later analysis, V and J genes were assigned by comparing TCR nucleotide sequences against IMGT/GENE-DB human TR gene sequences. A later analysis assigned CDR3 sequences and most-parsimonious VDJ recombination scenarios with the TCRdist pipeline. In a later analysis, each TCR beta chain was defined by its CDR3 amino acid sequence together with its V-gene family, and reads without a unique V-gene family were excluded. In a later analysis, approximately 590 highly shared, low-generation-probability nucleotide sequences were removed to address suspected cross-contamination and a sequencing artifact. In a later analysis, a clonal expansion index for each public chain was calculated from normalized within-repertoire ranks of inferred template counts. Generation probabilities in a later analysis came from a VDJ recombination model fitted to out-of-frame rearrangements, and those results were checked against IGoR. In a later analysis, TCR-TCR, TCR-HLA and TCR-CMV co-occurrence was scored with hypergeometric tests, and a repertoire-size bias correction was applied to TCR pairs. In a later analysis, false discovery rates were estimated by permuting HLA or CMV assignments 20 times. In a later analysis, co-occurring TCRs were grouped using DBSCAN, with TCRdist sequence similarity added in when clustering inside HLA-allele-positive subsets. Co-occurrence clustering excluded repertoires with fewer than 30,000 or more than 120,000 public chains, plus five with anomalous nucleotide sharing. TCRdb took over this immuneACCESS table, retaining in-frame rearrangements with V and J assigned. Such tables are incomplete; in checked studies, under half of the missing clones stem from an unresolved V gene, and the remainder is unexplained. The DNA was the basis for D and trimming; V, J and clone size are from that table. For this sample there are around 120,000 clones; about 72% appear just once. The biggest ten clones account for 15% to 20% of the sample.

The sample originates from a study of cytomegalovirus exposure and HLA in healthy donors (dated by TCRdb to between 2016 and 2019). A note on the overall study: In an earlier analysis of roughly 590 of the donors, 276 Gb of sequence data and 117 million unique TCR beta sequences from about 180 million T cells were reported. Roughly 290 gigabases of sequencing data and around 80 million unique TCR sequences made up an early release that covered under 750 HLA-typed donors. Of the roughly 410 genotyped donors, 80% to 90% were placed in the genetic ancestry cluster associated with self-reported Caucasian donors. The aim of the study was to test whether cataloging public T cell receptors could identify signatures of past pathogen exposure. Using immunosequencing, the study profiled T cell repertoires from 666 subjects and related those repertoires to cytomegalovirus serostatus. A separate validation cohort of roughly 120 different subjects was used in addition to the approximately 670-subject first cohort. High-throughput TCR immunosequencing, statistical association of individual TCRs with disease status, and machine learning were combined to predict cytomegalovirus infection status. In a later analysis, previously published TCR beta repertoires from about 670 donors were re-analyzed and high-resolution HLA genotyping was added so that TCR occurrence patterns could be studied. In the later analysis, no new phenotypic data were used to find candidate immune exposures; instead, reliance was placed on TCR beta sequences and their occurrence across donors. An earlier analysis of 587 of the donors used high-throughput TCR beta sequencing to judge whether each TCR beta V gene segment behaved as functional or pseudogenic. Alongside the repertoire data, information on donor age, sex, ethnicity and CMV serostatus was compiled. In a later genetic analysis, genome-wide SNP genotypes for about 65% of the roughly 700 donors were used, and that subset was treated as a discovery cohort. All discovery cohort repertoires had been generated on a single sequencing platform. Both class I and class II loci were covered by HLA typing, at four-digit resolution. The number of typed donors differed by locus: about 620-630 for A, B, C, DRB1 and DQB1; 500 to 550 for DQA1; around 580 for DPA1; and approximately 450 for DPB1. About 5 DR-DQ haplotypes were handled as single units for association and clustering, since linkage in the cohort was strong. On average, about 240,000 unique TCR beta nucleotide sequences were sequenced per donor among about 400 genotyped donors of the cohort, with about 17% of those sequences being non-productive. Overall study outcomes, separate from this receptor: Some IMGT-functional V segments, including TRBV6-2 and TRBV6-3, could not be distinguished by the 87-base-pair reads and were therefore excluded. A further reported finding was that TCR beta sequences accurately predicted the HLA-A and HLA-B alleles for most subjects in the first cohort. According to a later analysis, parvovirus B19, influenza, CMV and Epstein-Barr virus appeared linked to several top co-occurrence clusters. Compared with equally common non-associated chains, HLA-associated TCR beta chains in a later analysis were more clonally expanded and had lower generation probabilities. Strong co-occurrence of HLA alleles, especially DR and DQ, made assigning TCR associations to individual alleles difficult. A cluster of highly shared sequence variants was judged likely to represent a technical artifact of the sequencing pipeline. A few of the identified cytomegalovirus-associated TCR beta chains were confirmed in vitro to be specific for cytomegalovirus antigens. A later analysis associated about 17,000 TCR beta sequences with specific HLA alleles at a false discovery rate of 0.05. A total of 150 to 200 TCR beta chains were listed by the study as associated with cytomegalovirus. Linkage disequilibrium might explain the correlated functional status among segregating V segments, but an unknown experimental factor could not be ruled out. While some public TCRs were present in many individuals, most TCR sequences turned up only very rarely across donors. This cohort had only TCR beta chains sequenced, and the lack of alpha or paired-chain data limited which features could be detected. In a later analysis, TCR association rates were found to vary across HLA loci, with the most associated TCRs seen for DRB1 alleles and the fewest for HLA-C alleles. A later genetic analysis associated a missense DCLRE1C variant with V-gene and J-gene trimming of TCR beta chains, and an independent cohort replicated the association. Sequencing depth was assumed to be roughly uniform across donors in the presence/absence analyses, though that assumption may not hold. Compared with the roughly 670-donor mean, donors in an Asian-associated ancestry cluster had fewer N-insertions in productive TCRs, according to a later genetic analysis. Some 15 rarely observed V segments, including chromosome 9 orphons, were excluded from the earlier analysis of about 500 of the donors because counts were too low. In an earlier analysis of roughly 500 of the donors, most TCR beta V segments appeared in productive rearrangements about 87% or about 30% of the time, broadly matching IMGT annotations. The authors suggested that the approach could potentially be generalized to other disease states and immunological phenotypes. In both the original and validation cohorts, the classifier was reported to diagnose cytomegalovirus status with high specificity and sensitivity. Because some donors lacked HLA typing at each locus, the association tests relied only on the typed subset. The only immune exposure information available for the cohort was CMV serostatus. A later analysis found that most CMV-associated TCR beta chains appeared HLA-restricted, with HLA associations seemingly driven largely by CMV exposure.

The cohort was made up of 666 healthy bone marrow donors. At the time of sampling, all cohort members were nominally healthy, though unrecorded immune exposures were likely present. The donor tested CMV seropositive and was one of the 289 seropositive cohort members. A peripheral blood sample was provided by each donor, and peripheral blood mononuclear cells were used for TCR beta sequencing. Genomic DNA extraction from the blood cell samples was performed with the Qiagen DNeasy Blood Extraction Kit. The V end gives up 5 bases and the J end 3 bases, leaving 9 bases in the junction not matched to a gene. CDR1 is given as SEHNR and CDR2 as FQNEAQ, both from the germline V gene (reference sequence). The CDR3 spans 15 residues, from the cysteine through the phenylalanine. Kept here is only the CDR3 DNA, which spans 45 bases and is read in frame from base 1.

The source is a man aged 50 or older in good health and CMV-seropositive. Sequenced sample: PBMCs. The chain is encoded by TRBV7-9 joined to TRBJ2-7, with 8 bases in between that match TRBD1. The CDR3 protein sequence reads: CASSPGQGRGYEQYF. The DNA reads TGTGCCAGCAGCCCAGGACAGGGCAGGGGCTACGAGCAGTACTTC.